This T cell receptor beta chain was obtained from a study of T cells after yellow fever vaccination. The CDR3 loop spans 13 amino acids. Trimming cost V 2 bases and J 6 bases, with 9 bases left between them. Germline CDR1 reads MNHEY; CDR2 reads SVGAGI. A remark on this clonotype: Its antigen is not identified.

General study points: Booster sampling recovered most clones from primary vaccination (nearly 98% CD4, approximately 90% CD8). Weaker overall, the secondary response nonetheless peaked faster (day 5 versus 15).

Conversion of TCR transcripts into cDNA relied on 5'RACE template switching, which added a universal primer site and UMIs. TCRdb used MiXCR to reprocess the 5' RACE reads, holding one entry per CDR3 protein. The table lists over 300,000 distinct CDR3 sequences, 6.8% of them singletons, with 15% to 20% in the top ten. The receptor comes from a young man who received the YFV17D yellow fever vaccine. The sample was PBMCs, taken about 49 days after the first yellow fever vaccination. This sequence joins TRBV6-5 and TRBJ2-3; D possibly corresponds to TRBD2 (6 bases). Written as DNA, the CDR3 is TGTGCCAGCAGTTACCCGGGAGCCGATACGCAGTATTTT. It specifies CASSYPGADTQYF.